The TCR beta chain described here comes from a study of blood T cell repertoires in COVID-19. In the study overall: The cDNA or gDNA used as material had been derived from T cells, B-cell-depleted T cells, or PBMCs.

V was trimmed by 1 base and J by 4 bases, leaving 8 bases between them. This CDR3 region has 13 residues. Per germline, CDR1 GTSNPN and CDR2 SVGIG (reference sequence). Per the authors' pipeline: Reference gene primers were amplified, and this amplification served to estimate nucleated cell counts. Using immunoSEQ multiplex PCR, the repertoire was profiled, and TCRdb retains in-frame clones only, with some absent. Clonal size and the V and J genes are those of that table, whereas D and trimming came from the DNA. The table has under 150,000 clones, over 65% seen once; the top ten hold around 8%. The chain uses TRBV30 and TRBJ1-5, with D possibly matching TRBD1 (5 bases). The sequencing input was peripheral blood. This sequence originates from a middle-aged woman with acute or convalescent COVID-19. Here the CDR3 reads CAWSADRNQPQHF. CDR3 DNA: TGTGCCTGGAGTGCCGACAGAAATCAGCCCCAGCATTTT.